This T cell receptor beta chain was identified in a study of monozygotic twins with inflammatory bowel disease. Germline lookup yields CDR1 DFQATT and CDR2 SNEGSKA (reference sequence). CDR3 length equals 20 residues. Study-level points and caveats: Whereas healthy co-twins had higher TCRbeta diversity (inverse Simpson), IBD patients had lower diversity. Versus healthy twins, IBD patients showed fewer clonotypes shared with others, especially with disease activity.

Following a re-call of the 5' RACE reads, TCRdb has one entry per CDR3 protein and lacks DNA. This sample contains roughly 140,000 distinct CDR3 sequences. A note on this clonotype: Antigen specificity is unknown.

V gene TRBV20-1 combines with J gene TRBJ2-3; the D call from TCRdb, TRBD2, cannot be confirmed without DNA. The sample was blood. This TCR was recovered from a human donor with ulcerative colitis or Crohn's disease, or a healthy co-twin of an affected twin (not recorded which). The CDR3 reads CSARGKREGQPNKFTDTQYF.